In this sample, the clone carrying this TCR beta chain turned up a few times. Its antigen is as yet unknown. Treatment reported: about 20 received Ad26.COV2.S at low or high dose, single or two shots; several received placebo; per-sample allocation not given. Material that was analyzed had been drawn on day 63 after the first vaccine or placebo injection. The individual, an adult aged 18-55 years, was a donor in Boston. Vaccine was an Ad26 vector expressing Wuhan-strain SARS-CoV-2 spike. The data stem from a study of Ad26.COV2.S vaccination and SARS-CoV-2 variants. Looking at the study overall: Into the muscle, Ad26.COV2.S was dosed once or twice, 56 days apart.

The table came from immunoSEQ multiplex PCR; TCRdb's copy has only in-frame clones and leaves some out. The repertoire holds under 550,000 clones, approximately 92% seen once, with about 12% in the top ten. CDR3 size: 15 residues. The V gene end was trimmed by 5 bases and the J gene end by 2 bases; junction bases not matched to a gene: 8. The germline CDR1 and CDR2 sequences are MNHEY and SVGAGI. Findings and caveats of the study: People who got the vaccine had more spike-specific TCR breadth than people who got placebo.

This TCR was recovered from a person between 18 and 65 years old who received the Ad26.COV2.S COVID-19 vaccine or a placebo. The V and J genes are TRBV6-5 and TRBJ2-7, with 8 positions matching TRBD2. Sequences were derived from peripheral blood, sampled in a trial of Ad26.COV2.S vaccine versus placebo. The CDR3 is CASSQTRLATYEQYF. The CDR3 bases are TGTGCCAGCAGTCAGACCCGACTAGCGACCTACGAGCAGTACTTC.